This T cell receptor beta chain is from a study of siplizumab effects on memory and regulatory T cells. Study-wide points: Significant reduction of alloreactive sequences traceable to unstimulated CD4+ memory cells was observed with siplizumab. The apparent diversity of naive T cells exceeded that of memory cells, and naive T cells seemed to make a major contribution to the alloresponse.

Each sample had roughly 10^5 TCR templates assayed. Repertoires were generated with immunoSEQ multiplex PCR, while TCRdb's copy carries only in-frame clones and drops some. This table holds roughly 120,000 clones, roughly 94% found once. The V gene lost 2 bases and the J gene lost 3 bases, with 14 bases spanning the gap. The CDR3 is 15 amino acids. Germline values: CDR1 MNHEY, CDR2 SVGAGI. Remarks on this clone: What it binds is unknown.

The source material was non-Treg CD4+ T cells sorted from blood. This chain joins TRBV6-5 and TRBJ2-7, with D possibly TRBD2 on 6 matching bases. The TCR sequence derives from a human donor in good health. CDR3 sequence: CASSYLGGPVYEQYF. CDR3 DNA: TGTGCCAGCAGTTACCTGGGGGGTCCCGTCTACGAGCAGTACTTC.